These 30 T cell receptor beta chains originate from one sample sequenced in a study of shared clonotypes between healthy human individuals. Assay: immunoSEQ multiplex PCR; the TCRdb copy retains only in-frame clones and omits some. The sample has some 1 million clones; about 75% are singletons. Sequencing was performed on memory CD4+ T cells sorted from blood. Stated subset: CD45RA-negative fraction. The origin of the receptors is a man between 18 and 35 years old in good health.

The chain has TRBV28 and TRBJ1-2; maybe TRBD1 (5 bases). Trimming stripped 5 bases from V and 3 bases from J, with 19 bases between. The CDR3 consists of 16 residues. Germline V gives CDR1 MDHEN, CDR2 SYDVKM. CDR3 sequence (DNA): TGTGCCAGCAGTGTCATACGGACTTCCAGGGACTATGGCTACACCTTC. It is translated as CASSVIRTSRDYGYTF.

This chain uses TRBV28 with TRBJ2-5, with 11 bases lining up with TRBD2. The CDR3 totals 15 residues. V lost 5 bases and J lost 5; bases outside the gene matches: 7. The V gene's germline CDR1 is MDHEN and CDR2 SYDVKM. The CDR3 reads CASSLPLAGVETQYF. In DNA form, the CDR3 reads TGTGCCAGCAGTCTACCACTAGCGGGGGTTGAGACCCAGTACTTC.

The V call is TRBV5-4, the J call TRBJ2-7, with 7 nucleotides matching TRBD1. The germline V gene encodes CDR1 SGHNT and CDR2 YYREEE (reference sequence). CDR3 length equals 13 residues. After removal of 4 bases from V and 6 bases from J, the junction contained 7 bases not matched to a gene. CDR3 sequence reads: CASSPDREREQYF. Here the CDR3 DNA reads TGTGCCAGCAGCCCCGACAGGGAACGCGAGCAGTACTTC.

J is TRBJ2-7 and V is TRBV5-6; D may be TRBD1 (8 bases). The CDR3 spans 14 residues. V lost 3 bases, J lost 2 bases, and 12 bases lay in between. Germline assignment: CDR1 SGHDT and CDR2 YYEEEE. CDR3 protein: CASSWTGRAYEQYF. Written as DNA, the CDR3 is TGTGCCAGCAGCTGGACAGGGAGGGCCTACGAGCAGTACTTC.

CDR3 in amino acids: CAWSGQGNEQFF. The CDR3 DNA is TGTGCCTGGAGTGGGCAGGGGAATGAGCAGTTCTTC. The chain employs TRBV30 and TRBJ2-1, with D possibly TRBD1 on 6 matching bases. Trimming removed 1 base from V and 7 bases from J, with 8 bases in between. Germline CDR1 and CDR2: GTSNPN and SVGIG (reference sequence). The CDR3 runs 12 residues.

The chain has TRBV7-2 and TRBJ1-2; D remains ambiguous. This CDR3 comprises 15 residues. Germline CDR1 reads SGHTA; CDR2 reads FQGNSA. The V gene lost 0 bases and the J gene lost 1 base, with 9 bases spanning the gap. DNA of the CDR3: TGTGCCAGCAGCTTAGCGGACGGTTATAACTATGGCTACACCTTC. Its translation is CASSLADGYNYGYTF.

The rearrangement uses TRBV2 and TRBJ1-1; D is uncertain. Looked up from germline, CDR1 is SNHLY and CDR2 is FYNNEI. The V end lost 4 bases, the J end lost 4 bases, and 10 bases lay between the germline ends. The CDR3 loop spans 13 amino acids. The CDR3: CASSVTWGTEAFF. The CDR3 DNA reads as TGTGCCAGCAGTGTGACGTGGGGCACTGAAGCTTTCTTT.

The chain combines TRBV30 with TRBJ2-7, with 7 bases that match TRBD2. This CDR3 is 15 amino acids long. V lost 0 bases and J lost 3; bases outside the gene matches: 8. Germline values: CDR1 GTSNPN, CDR2 SVGIG (reference sequence). This CDR3 is CAWSVKAGLLYEQYF. CDR3 in DNA: TGTGCCTGGAGTGTAAAAGCGGGGTTACTCTACGAGCAGTACTTC.

The chain is built from TRBV15 and TRBJ2-5; no definite D call. This CDR3 contains 18 residues. CDR1 and CDR2 (germline): LNHNV, YYDKDF (reference sequence). V lost 0 bases to trimming and J lost 11 bases, with 28 bases between them. Here the CDR3 DNA reads TGTGCCACCAGCAGAGACGGTTTAGAACGGAAGCCCCAAGTCGGTCAGTACTTC. Protein product: CATSRDGLERKPQVGQYF. The complete variable domain, with remaining parts taken from reference TRBV15 and TRBJ2-5, reads DAMVIQNPRYQVTQFGKPVTLSCSQTLNHNVMYWYQQKSSQAPKLLFHYYDKDFNNEADTPDNFQSRRPNTSFCFLDIRSPGLGDTAMYLCATSRDGLERKPQVGQYFGPGTRLLVL.

J is TRBJ1-1 and V is TRBV18; possible D gene TRBD1, 5 bases. Per the germline V gene, CDR1 is KGHSH and CDR2 is LQKENI. The CDR3 is made up of 13 amino acids. V lost 2 bases and J lost 3, with 7 bases in between. The CDR3 bases are TGTGCCAGCTCACCATCGGGGGACACTGAAGCTTTCTTT. Protein product: CASSPSGDTEAFF.

This chain uses TRBV5-4 with TRBJ1-1; the D is unclear. This CDR3 has 16 residues. Trimming shortened V by 0 bases and J by 0 bases, and 12 bases separated the two germline ends. Looked up from germline, CDR1 is SGHNT and CDR2 is YYREEE (reference sequence). In nucleotides, the CDR3 is TGTGCCAGCAGCTTGGACCCACCGGCCCTGAACACTGAAGCTTTCTTT. Its translation: CASSLDPPALNTEAFF.

The chain is built from TRBV6-5 and TRBJ2-7, with D perhaps TRBD1 (6 bases). CDR3 length: 15 residues. Germline CDR1 MNHEY, CDR2 SVGAGI. V was clipped by 5 bases and J by 2 bases, with 16 bases between them. The DNA for the CDR3 is TGTGCCAGCAGTAATACTAGGGGGAAGACCTACGAGCAGTACTTC. This translates into CASSNTRGKTYEQYF.

As regards this clone: One junction end does not reproduce the germline sequence, and a read error may be involved. This chain links TRBV7-7 with TRBJ2-7, with 10 bases identical to TRBD2. The CDR3 totals 13 residues. Germline CDR1 reads SSHAT; CDR2 reads FNYEAQ (reference sequence). CDR3 bases: TGTGCTAGCAGCTCGGGACTAGCGAACGAGCAGTACTTC. It is translated as CASSSGLANEQYF.

This clone was detected once. The chain has TRBV2 and TRBJ1-4; 7 bases align to TRBD1. The V gene's germline CDR1 is SNHLY and CDR2 FYNNEI. CDR3 length equals 14 residues. Losses at the gene ends were 4 bases for V and 6 bases for J; bases not matched to a gene: 5. In DNA form, the CDR3 reads TGTGCCAGCAGTGCCCCCGGGACAGATGAAAAACTGTTTTTT. Translation: CASSAPGTDEKLFF.

J is TRBJ2-7 and V is TRBV27; 7 nucleotides line up with TRBD2. The germline CDR1 and CDR2 sequences are MNHEY and SMNVEV (reference sequence). The V and J ends lost 5 bases and 3 bases, in that order; junction bases with no gene match: 4. The CDR3 runs 13 residues. CDR3 loop: CASSLERGYEQYF. CDR3 coding DNA: TGTGCCAGCAGTCTAGAGCGGGGCTACGAGCAGTACTTC.

The chain links TRBV14 to TRBJ2-5; D gene unclear. The CDR3 has 12 residues. CDR1 is SGHDN, CDR2 FVKESK, per germline. The V end was cut by 4 bases, the J end by 4 bases, with 7 bases between. The CDR3 coding sequence is TGTGCCAGCAGCCTGCAACCAGAGACCCAGTACTTC. Amino acid sequence: CASSLQPETQYF.

The chain couples TRBV7-2 to TRBJ1-2; tentative D call: TRBD1 (5 bases). The ends were cut back, 5 bases at V and 6 bases at J, with 16 bases in the middle. The CDR3 covers 14 residues. Germline V CDR1 and CDR2: SGHTA, FQGNSA. CDR3 nucleotide sequence: TGTGCCAGCAGCCAACTTTGGGACTGGGATGGCTACACCTTC. It is translated as CASSQLWDWDGYTF.

The chain joins TRBV27 to TRBJ1-6; 9 bases match TRBD1. The length of the CDR3 is 14 residues. Per the germline V gene, CDR1 is MNHEY and CDR2 is SMNVEV (reference sequence). Germline trimming cut 4 bases from V and 9 bases from J; bases unmatched to any gene: 4. The CDR3 region is CASSWDRVTSPLHF. CDR3 sequence (DNA): TGTGCCAGCAGTTGGGACAGGGTCACTTCACCCCTCCACTTT.

The sample holds one count of this clone. The chain combines TRBV6-6 with TRBJ2-1; 7 nucleotides line up with TRBD2. CDR1 is MNHNY and CDR2 is SVGAGI in the germline V gene (reference sequence). CDR3 size: 12 residues. CDR3 loop: CVAGRAKNEQFF. The CDR3 nucleotides read TGTGTCGCGGGGAGGGCCAAGAATGAGCAGTTCTTC.

This clone has a single count. In the same sample, other DNA sequences code for this CDR3. The chain recombines TRBV6-1 with TRBJ1-4; D not certain. The CDR3 covers 13 residues. V was pared by 10 bases and J by 7 bases, with 16 bases between. Germline lookup yields CDR1 MNHNS and CDR2 SASEGT. For the CDR3, the DNA is TGTGCCACAATTACGGGGTTAGGTGAAAAACTGTTTTTT. It yields the protein CATITGLGEKLFF.

This sequence joins TRBV19 and TRBJ2-1; D unresolved. The CDR3 sequence is 13 residues long. Per germline, CDR1 LNHDA and CDR2 SQIVND (reference sequence). The V end was cut by 4 bases, the J end by 5 bases, with 9 bases between. CDR3 nucleotide sequence: TGTGCCAGTAGTAAACCCGGAAACAATGAGCAGTTCTTC. Translated: CASSKPGNNEQFF.

V is TRBV18 and J is TRBJ2-2, with a possible D match to TRBD2 (7 bases). The CDR3 sequence is 15 residues long. V was pared by 1 base and J by 4 bases, with 10 bases between. CDR1 is KGHSH and CDR2 is LQKENI in the germline V gene. The CDR3 DNA sequence: TGTGCCAGCTCACCACTTCGGGGGGCCACCGGGGAGCTGTTTTTT. Translation: CASSPLRGATGELFF.

This chain links TRBV5-6 with TRBJ2-1, with D perhaps TRBD2 (6 bases). CDR1 is SGHDT and CDR2 is YYEEEE in the germline V gene. The V end lost 4 bases, the J end lost 6 bases, and 14 bases lay between the germline ends. The CDR3 runs 14 residues. The CDR3 here is CASSTLAPGNEQFF. Here the CDR3 DNA reads TGTGCCAGCAGCACCCTAGCGCCTGGCAATGAGCAGTTCTTC.

CDR3 coding DNA: TGTGCCAGCAGCGTAGCAGGGCGGTTTGGAAATTCACCCCTCCACTTT. This encodes CASSVAGRFGNSPLHF. The chain carries TRBV9 and TRBJ1-6; tentative D call: TRBD1 (5 bases). The germline V and J ends were trimmed by 0 bases and 7 bases, with 14 bases remaining between them. Germline lookup yields CDR1 SGDLS and CDR2 YYNGEE. CDR3 length equals 16 residues. The variable domain in full, with the rest retrieved from reference TRBV9 and TRBJ1-6, is DSGVTQTPKHLITATGQRVTLRCSPRSGDLSVYWYQQSLDQGLQFLIQYYNGEERAKGNILERFSAQQFPDLHSELNLSSLELGDSALYFCASSVAGRFGNSPLHFGNGTRLTVT.

In its sample, this clone was seen once. The V and J genes are TRBV6-6 and TRBJ2-1; TRBD2 agrees at 7 bases. The CDR3 is 12 residues long. Germline V gene sequence: CDR1 MNHNY, CDR2 SVGAGI (reference sequence). The CDR3 sequence is CVEGPGGNEQFF. The CDR3, as DNA: TGTGTCGAGGGACCCGGGGGGAATGAGCAGTTCTTC.

The chain joins TRBV10-3 to TRBJ2-1; a possible D gene is TRBD2 (7 bases). V was clipped by 3 bases and J by 7 bases, with 19 bases between them. The CDR3 is 16 residues long. Germline V lookup: CDR1 ENHRY, CDR2 SYGVKD. CDR3 residues: CAISDPRSGTPNEQFF. Written as DNA, the CDR3 is TGTGCCATCAGTGACCCGAGGAGCGGGACACCTAATGAGCAGTTCTTC.

The gene calls are TRBV6-1 and TRBJ1-2, with 9 bases identical to TRBD1. Germline assignment: CDR1 MNHNS and CDR2 SASEGT. The junction had 13 bases not matched to a gene; V was cut back by 3 bases and J by 2 bases. The CDR3 is 18 amino acids. CDR3 region: CASSDPRDRALVNYGYTF. In nucleotides, the CDR3 is TGTGCCAGCAGTGACCCCAGGGACAGGGCCCTGGTAAACTATGGCTACACCTTC.

CDR3 protein: CASSSSGTAYEQYF. CDR3 DNA: TGTGCCAGCAGTTCATCCGGGACAGCCTACGAGCAGTACTTC. The rearrangement uses TRBV6-5 and TRBJ2-7, with TRBD1 matching 7 bases. The trim removed 4 bases at V and 2 bases at J, leaving 5 bases unmatched. From germline, CDR1 is MNHEY and CDR2 SVGAGI. The CDR3 totals 14 residues.

This chain connects TRBV18 to TRBJ2-2; 7 nucleotides agree with TRBD2. V was clipped by 0 bases and J by 4 bases; unmatched bases: 5. Germline V gives CDR1 KGHSH, CDR2 LQKENI. This CDR3 contains 16 residues. The DNA for the CDR3 is TGTGCCAGCTCACCACCGGGGGGGAAGGCCACCGGGGAGCTGTTTTTT. Its protein is CASSPPGGKATGELFF.

The chain is built from TRBV19 and TRBJ1-5, with D perhaps matching TRBD1 (6 bases). V shed 3 bases and J shed 6 bases, with 18 bases lying between them. In germline, CDR1 is LNHDA, CDR2 SQIVND (reference sequence). The CDR3 sequence is 16 residues long. CDR3: CASSMRGLGLGQPQHF. CDR3 bases: TGTGCCAGTAGTATGCGGGGGCTGGGGCTAGGTCAGCCCCAGCATTTT.